A single sample gave rise to the 31 T cell receptor beta chains below, sequenced in a study of blood T cells in healthy people across ages. For the second PCR, which ran for about 6 to 12 cycles, a sample-barcoded 5' primer and a J-beta primer mix were used. TCRdb independently ran MiXCR on the 5' RACE reads; one entry per CDR3 protein. The top ten hold approximately 4% of the sample, which has 750,000 to 850,000 distinct CDR3 sequences, around a quarter seen once. The same data also went into a second study, on T cells of mothers and their children.

Input material: blood. These receptor sequences come from a boy aged 5-17 years in good health.

The chain couples TRBV29-1 to TRBJ1-5; the D is unclear. CDR3 length: 14 amino acids. Trimming removed 4 bases from V and 0 bases from J, with 10 bases in between. Germline CDR1 reads SQVTM; CDR2 reads ANQGSEA. The CDR3 sequence is CSVGTEFSNQPQHF. The CDR3 nucleotides read TGCAGCGTTGGAACAGAGTTTAGCAATCAGCCCCAGCATTTT.

This chain connects TRBV27 to TRBJ2-3; D is unclear. Germline V lookup: CDR1 MNHEY, CDR2 SMNVEV (reference sequence). The CDR3 runs 15 residues. V lost 5 bases to trimming and J lost 2 bases, with 14 bases between them. DNA for the CDR3: TGTGCCAGCAGTCTAACCCCCTTCCTCACAGATACGCAGTATTTT. Translating gives CASSLTPFLTDTQYF.

The CDR3 nucleotides are TGCAGCGCCCAGCGGGGGTCCGGCCCCAATGAGCAGTTCTTC. Its protein is CSAQRGSGPNEQFF. The chain recombines TRBV29-1 with TRBJ2-1; 8 bases are shared with TRBD2. The germline V gene has CDR1 SQVTM and CDR2 ANQGSEA. This CDR3 region has 14 residues. Trimming took 7 bases from V and 6 from J; bases not matched to a gene: 11.

The chain links TRBV4-2 to TRBJ2-3; maybe TRBD2 (6 bases). Germline assignment: CDR1 LGHNA and CDR2 YNFKEQ. This CDR3 is built from 17 residues. V shed 1 base and J shed 6 bases, with 20 bases lying between them. CDR3 sequence: CASSQGPGAEIVDTQYF. CDR3 in DNA: TGTGCCAGCAGCCAAGGTCCGGGAGCGGAGATTGTCGATACGCAGTATTTT.

The chain carries TRBV7-8 and TRBJ2-5; a possible D gene is TRBD2 (6 bases). The tail of the sequence fits TRBJ2-7 better, so the J call may be wrong. Germline CDR1 is SGHVS and CDR2 is FQNEAQ. CDR3 length: 16 residues. Here the CDR3 DNA reads TGTGCCAGCAGCGAAGATAGCGGACCGCTCTCCTACGAGCAGTACTTC. The encoded protein is CASSEDSGPLSYEQYF.

The V and J genes are TRBV28 and TRBJ1-2; the match to TRBD1 covers 9 bases. From germline, CDR1 is MDHEN and CDR2 SYDVKM. The CDR3 length is 16 residues. The J segment lost 3 bases and the V segment lost 5 bases, leaving 10 bases of the junction unmatched. The DNA of the CDR3 is TGTGCCAGCAGTAAGGACAGGGGAGAGCTTGACTATGGCTACACCTTC. The encoded protein is CASSKDRGELDYGYTF.

The rearrangement links TRBV11-2 to TRBJ2-7, with 9 bases aligning to TRBD1. The CDR3 consists of 18 residues. Trimming removed 5 bases from V and 5 bases from J; junction bases left unmatched: 19. Germline CDR1 and CDR2: SGHAT and FQNNGV. CDR3 in amino acids: CASSNIQRFRDRVDEQYF. CDR3 DNA: TGTGCCAGCAGCAATATACAGCGCTTCCGGGACAGGGTCGACGAGCAGTACTTC. The whole variable domain, filled in from reference TRBV11-2 and TRBJ2-7, reads EAGVAQSPRYKIIEKRQSVAFWCNPISGHATLYWYQQILGQGPKLLIQFQNNGVVDDSQLPKDRFSAERLKGVDSTLKIQPAKLEDSAVYLCASSNIQRFRDRVDEQYFGPGTRLTVT.

This rearrangement joins TRBV7-6 to TRBJ2-3; D ambiguous. The CDR3 contains 15 residues. V gave up 5 bases and J gave up 3 bases, with 15 bases separating them. Germline CDR1 and CDR2: SGHVS and FNYEAQ. As DNA, the CDR3 is TGTGCCAGCAGCCCCACGCTAGGACGGACAGATACGCAGTATTTT. It specifies CASSPTLGRTDTQYF.

Only a few counts were recorded for this clonotype. The V gene is TRBV15, the J gene TRBJ2-1; perhaps D is TRBD1 or TRBD2 (5 bases each). CDR3 size: 16 residues. From germline, CDR1 is LNHNV and CDR2 YYDKDF (reference sequence). V dropped 3 bases and J dropped 5 bases, with 17 bases sitting between them. The CDR3 here is CATSRGPGSENNEQFF. In DNA, the CDR3 is TGTGCCACCAGCAGGGGACCGGGGTCAGAGAACAATGAGCAGTTCTTC.

V and J are TRBV5-5 and TRBJ1-5; TRBD1 aligns across 7 bases. The CDR3 is 15 amino acids. From germline, CDR1 is SGHKS and CDR2 YYEKEE (reference sequence). The J segment lost 0 bases and the V segment lost 3 bases, leaving 3 bases of the junction unmatched. The CDR3 DNA reads as TGTGCCAGCAGCTACGGGACAGCTAGCAATCAGCCCCAGCATTTT. Translating it yields CASSYGTASNQPQHF.

In this sample, this clonotype turned up a few times. The rearrangement links TRBV6-6 to TRBJ2-7, with 7 bases lining up with TRBD2. The CDR3 spans 15 residues. The germline CDR1 and CDR2 sequences are MNHNY and SVGAGI (reference sequence). V dropped 0 bases and J dropped 3; count of bases not matched to a gene: 5. This CDR3 reads CASSYSPGGYYEQYF. The CDR3 nucleotides read TGTGCCAGCAGTTACTCTCCGGGGGGATACTACGAGCAGTACTTC.

This clonotype has a count of ten or more. The rearrangement joins TRBV20-1 to TRBJ2-7; D may be TRBD2 (6 bases). V dropped 0 bases and J dropped 0 bases, with 12 bases sitting between them. The CDR3 is 15 amino acids. Germline values: CDR1 DFQATT, CDR2 SNEGSKA (reference sequence). CDR3 region: CSARDGTSLSYEQYF. The CDR3 region has the DNA TGCAGTGCTAGAGACGGGACTTCCCTCTCCTACGAGCAGTACTTC.

This clonotype was seen a few times. The J gene is TRBJ2-7, the V gene TRBV5-1, with 9 nucleotides matching TRBD2. Trimming at V came to 7 bases and at J to 7 bases, leaving 12 bases not matched to a gene. The germline gives CDR1 SGHRS, CDR2 YFSETQ. The CDR3 runs to 14 residues. CDR3 sequence reads: CASARAGGGVEQYF. DNA for the CDR3: TGCGCCAGCGCGAGAGCGGGGGGCGGAGTGGAGCAGTACTTC.

The V call is TRBV2, the J call TRBJ1-1; D may be TRBD1 (5 bases). Germline CDR1 SNHLY, CDR2 FYNNEI. Deletions cut 6 bases from V and 0 bases from J, with 11 bases between. This CDR3 region has 14 residues. DNA for the CDR3: TGTGCCAGCAGCAGGCGGGGGATGAACACTGAAGCTTTCTTT. Protein product: CASSRRGMNTEAFF.

This chain connects TRBV7-2 to TRBJ2-7, with 7 bases that match TRBD1. The V and J ends lost 2 bases and 5 bases, in that order; junction bases with no gene match: 6. The CDR3 spans 14 residues. The germline CDR1 and CDR2 sequences are SGHTA and FQGNSA. The CDR3 loop is CASSLRTGAHEQYF. CDR3 bases: TGTGCCAGCAGCTTAAGAACAGGGGCCCACGAGCAGTACTTC. The variable domain in full, with the rest retrieved from reference TRBV7-2 and TRBJ2-7, is GAGVSQSPSNKVTEKGKDVELRCDPISGHTALYWYRQSLGQGLEFLIYFQGNSAPDKSGLPSDRFSAERTGGSVSTLTIQRTQQEDSAVYLCASSLRTGAHEQYFGPGTRLTVT.

This chain uses TRBV5-6 with TRBJ2-7; 8 bases align to TRBD1. The ends lost 2 bases at V and 3 bases at J; junction bases unmatched: 7. Germline V lookup: CDR1 SGHDT, CDR2 YYEEEE. The CDR3 is 15 residues long. CDR3 sequence (DNA): TGTGCCAGCAGCTTCCCGGACAGGGAACACTACGAGCAGTACTTC. Its protein is CASSFPDREHYEQYF.

This clonotype was observed a handful of times. This rearrangement joins TRBV29-1 to TRBJ2-5; D is perhaps TRBD1 (6 bases). Germline lookup yields CDR1 SQVTM and CDR2 ANQGSEA. Trimming left V 6 bases short and J 5 bases short, with 19 bases between. There are 14 residues in the CDR3. The chain's CDR3 is CSVRPPQGPETQYF. The CDR3 DNA is TGCAGCGTGCGACCCCCTCAGGGGCCTGAGACCCAGTACTTC.

V and J are TRBV18 and TRBJ2-2; no clear D. From germline, CDR1 is KGHSH and CDR2 LQKENI. With 0 bases removed from V and 2 bases from J, the gap between germline ends came to 7 bases. CDR3 length equals 15 residues. CDR3 coding DNA: TGTGCCAGCTCACCACCGTCAGATAACACCGGGGAGCTGTTTTTT. Encoded protein: CASSPPSDNTGELFF.

This clonotype was observed a handful of times. The gene calls are TRBV7-6 and TRBJ2-7, with unresolved D. The CDR3 length is 15 residues. CDR1 and CDR2 (germline): SGHVS, FNYEAQ. V was cut by 4 bases and J by 3 bases, with 16 bases left in between. CDR3 bases: TGTGCCAGCAGCTCCCGGACCCTACGGAGCTACGAGCAGTACTTC. Amino acid sequence: CASSSRTLRSYEQYF.

This clonotype showed up just a few times. The chain uses TRBV7-2 and TRBJ1-6; the match to TRBD1 covers 7 bases. The J segment lost 6 bases and the V segment lost 5 bases, leaving 7 bases of the junction unmatched. The CDR3 totals 15 residues. Germline values: CDR1 SGHTA, CDR2 FQGNSA. CDR3 amino acids: CASSPQGGGNSPLHF. For the CDR3, the DNA is TGTGCCAGCAGCCCGCAAGGGGGCGGTAATTCACCCCTCCACTTT.

There are a few counts of this clonotype. The chain combines TRBV11-2 with TRBJ2-7; D is ambiguous. V was cut by 2 bases and J by 2 bases, with 16 bases left in between. Germline CDR1 reads SGHAT; CDR2 reads FQNNGV. The CDR3 has 16 residues. The chain's CDR3 is CASSLPLSGPPYEQYF. For the CDR3, the DNA is TGTGCCAGCAGCTTACCGTTGTCAGGACCCCCCTACGAGCAGTACTTC.

This clonotype appeared a few times. This rearrangement joins TRBV20-1 to TRBJ2-7, with 7 bases that match TRBD2. Looked up from germline, CDR1 is DFQATT and CDR2 is SNEGSKA (reference sequence). The CDR3 has 14 amino acids. V gave up 0 bases and J gave up 5 bases; unmatched junction bases: 7. The CDR3 loop is CSARDSRETHEQYF. The CDR3 DNA is TGCAGTGCTAGAGATTCGCGGGAGACTCACGAGCAGTACTTC.

Points on this clonotype: The junction does not match germline at one end; this may be a read error. The rearrangement joins TRBV6-2 or TRBV6-3 to TRBJ2-3; TRBD1 aligns across 9 bases. Germline CDR1 reads MNHEY; CDR2 reads SVGEGT. The CDR3 length is 18 residues. CDR3 in DNA: TGTGCCAGCAGCTACTCTCGGAGACAGGGACAGGGTGCAGATACGCAGTATTTT. Translation gives CASSYSRRQGQGADTQYF.

This chain uses TRBV27 with TRBJ2-7; 8 bases match TRBD1. This CDR3 is built from 13 residues. With 7 bases clipped from V and 3 bases from J, the junction kept 5 bases outside the gene matches. CDR1 and CDR2 (germline): MNHEY, SMNVEV (reference sequence). Written as DNA, the CDR3 is TGTGCCAGCATGCAACAGGGGGTCTACGAGCAGTACTTC. Translating gives CASMQQGVYEQYF.

In this sample, this clonotype turned up a few times. The V call is TRBV29-1, the J call TRBJ2-5, with D tentatively TRBD1 (6 bases). The J call may be wrong; the DNA end is better matched by TRBJ2-1. The CDR3 is 14 residues long. Germline V gene data show CDR1 as SQVTM and CDR2 as ANQGSEA. Here the CDR3 reads CSVVPPDSNNEQFF. The CDR3 DNA reads as TGCAGCGTTGTTCCCCCGGACAGCAACAATGAGCAGTTCTTC.

This chain uses TRBV27 with TRBJ2-3; 9 bases match TRBD1. V lost 5 bases, J lost 4 bases, and 7 bases stayed unmatched. CDR3 length equals 15 residues. Germline V gene sequence: CDR1 MNHEY, CDR2 SMNVEV (reference sequence). The DNA for the CDR3 is TGTGCCAGCAGTGCACTAGACAGGGGGGCAGATACGCAGTATTTT. Protein product: CASSALDRGADTQYF.

This sequence joins TRBV6-2 or TRBV6-3 and TRBJ2-7; 8 bases line up with TRBD1. Germline loops: CDR1 MNHEY, CDR2 SVGEGT. This CDR3 comprises 14 residues. The trim removed 7 bases at V and 7 bases at J, leaving 12 bases unmatched. The CDR3 nucleotides read TGTGCCAGCAATAGAGGACAGGGATTGTCTGAGCAGTACTTC. Its protein product is CASNRGQGLSEQYF.

This clonotype was counted once. The genes are TRBV20-1 and TRBJ2-2; weak D call: TRBD1 (7 bases). The germline V gene encodes CDR1 DFQATT and CDR2 SNEGSKA (reference sequence). V shed 5 bases and J shed 3 bases, with 19 bases lying between them. This CDR3 comprises 16 residues. As DNA, the CDR3 is TGCAGTGCTCGACGACGCGGAGGGGGCGACACCGGGGAGCTGTTTTTT. Its translation: CSARRRGGGDTGELFF.

This clonotype was found a few times. V usage is TRBV6-5 and J usage is TRBJ2-7, with no clear D. The V gene lost 3 bases and the J gene lost 6 bases, with 30 bases spanning the gap. The germline gives CDR1 MNHEY, CDR2 SVGAGI. This CDR3 spans 19 amino acids. The CDR3 spells CASSYRRAGNSDPPCEQYF. Here the CDR3 DNA reads TGTGCCAGCAGTTATCGACGGGCAGGAAATTCAGATCCCCCTTGCGAGCAGTACTTC.

The gene calls are TRBV10-3 and TRBJ2-7; no clear D gene. This CDR3 spans 12 amino acids. Germline loops: CDR1 ENHRY, CDR2 SYGVKD. V gave up 0 bases and J gave up 5 bases, with 5 bases separating them. The CDR3 DNA reads as TGTGCCATCAGTGAGTCCTCGAACGAGCAGTACTTC. Translating it yields CAISESSNEQYF.

On this clonotype: One junction end does not reproduce the germline sequence, and a read error may be involved. The gene calls are TRBV10-3 and TRBJ2-1; D possibly corresponds to TRBD2 (6 bases). Germline V gene data show CDR1 as ENHRY and CDR2 as SYGVKD. This CDR3 region has 11 residues. DNA for the CDR3: TGTGCCATCAGTGAAGGAGGGCAGATCTACTTC. Protein product: CAISEGGQIYF.